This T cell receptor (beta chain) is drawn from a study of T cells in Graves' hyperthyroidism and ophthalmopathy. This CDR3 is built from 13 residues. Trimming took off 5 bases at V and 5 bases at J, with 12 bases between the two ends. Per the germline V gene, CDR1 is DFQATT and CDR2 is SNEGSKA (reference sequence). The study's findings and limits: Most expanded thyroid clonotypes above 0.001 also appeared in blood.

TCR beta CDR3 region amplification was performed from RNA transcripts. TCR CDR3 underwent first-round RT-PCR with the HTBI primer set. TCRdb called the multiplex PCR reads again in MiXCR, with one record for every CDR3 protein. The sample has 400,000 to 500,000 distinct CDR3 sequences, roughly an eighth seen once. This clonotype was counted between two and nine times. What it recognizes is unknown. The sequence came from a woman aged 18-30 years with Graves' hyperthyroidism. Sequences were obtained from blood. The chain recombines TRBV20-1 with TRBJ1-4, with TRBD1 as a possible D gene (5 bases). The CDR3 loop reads CSAPGTSNEKLFF. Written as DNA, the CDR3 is TGCAGTGCTCCGGGGACCTCAAATGAAAAACTGTTTTTT.